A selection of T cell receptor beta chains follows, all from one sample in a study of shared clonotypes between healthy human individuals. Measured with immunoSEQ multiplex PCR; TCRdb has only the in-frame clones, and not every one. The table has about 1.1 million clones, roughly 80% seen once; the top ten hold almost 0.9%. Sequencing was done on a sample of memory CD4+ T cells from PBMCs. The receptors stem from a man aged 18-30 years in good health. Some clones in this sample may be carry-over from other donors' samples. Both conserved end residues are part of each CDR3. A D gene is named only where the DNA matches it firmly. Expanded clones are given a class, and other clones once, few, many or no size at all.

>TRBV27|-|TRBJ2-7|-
TGTGCCAGCAGTTTATTTGGGACCCTCTCCTACGAGCAGTACTTC
CASSLFGTLSYEQYF
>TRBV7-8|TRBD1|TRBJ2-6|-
TGTGCCAGCAGCTTAGTACCCGGGACAGGGTTTGGTGGGGCCAACGTCCTGACTTTC
CASSLVPGTGFGGANVLTF
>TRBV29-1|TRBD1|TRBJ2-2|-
TGCAGCGCCTACCGGGACAGTAACACCGGGGAGCTGTTTTTT
CSAYRDSNTGELFF
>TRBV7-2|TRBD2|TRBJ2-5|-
TGTGCCAGCAGCTTCGGGAGGCAGGAGACCCAGTACTTC
CASSFGRQETQYF
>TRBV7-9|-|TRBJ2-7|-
TGTGCCAGCAGCTCGTTCTACGAGCAGTACTTC
CASSSFYEQYF
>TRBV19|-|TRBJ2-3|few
TGTGCCAGTAGGCCCAAGGGGAGGCTGACAGATACGCAGTATTTT
CASRPKGRLTDTQYF
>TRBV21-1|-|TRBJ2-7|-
TGTGCCAGCAGCAAAAGGGGGGACCCTTCCTACGAGCAGTACTTC
CASSKRGDPSYEQYF
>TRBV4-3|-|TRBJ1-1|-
TGCGCCAGCACCCTCGGACTTTTTGAGGACACTGAAGCTTTCTTT
CASTLGLFEDTEAFF
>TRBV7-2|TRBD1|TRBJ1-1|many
TGTGCCAGCAGCCGTGGACAGGGGGCTGAAGCTTTCTTT
CASSRGQGAEAFF
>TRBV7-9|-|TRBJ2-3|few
TGTGCCAGCCCCACGGCGGAGCGGCCGAGCACAGATACGCAGTATTTT
CASPTAERPSTDTQYF
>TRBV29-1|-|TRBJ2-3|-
TGCAGCGTTGGCCCGGGGGGCTGGGGTACGCAGTATTTT
CSVGPGGWGTQYF
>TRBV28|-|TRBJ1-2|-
TGTGCCAGCAGTTTTCCGTCAACTAACTATGGCTACACCTTC
CASSFPSTNYGYTF
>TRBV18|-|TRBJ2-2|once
TGTGCCAGCTCACCATTCTTCGCGAACACCGGGGAGCTGTTTTTT
CASSPFFANTGELFF
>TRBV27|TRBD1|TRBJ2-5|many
TGTGCCAGCAGTTTCGCAGACAGGGTCACAGAGACCCAGTACTTC
CASSFADRVTETQYF
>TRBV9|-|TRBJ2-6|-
TGTGCCAGCAGTCGTGGCTGGGGCTCTGGGGCCAACGTCCTGACTTTC
CASSRGWGSGANVLTF